This is a list of T cell receptor beta chains from one sample in a study of technical replicates of blood from several donors. Method: immunoSEQ multiplex PCR; TCRdb's copy keeps in-frame clones and lacks some. The top ten hold just over 0.3% of the sample, which has just over 80,000 clones, just over 95% seen once. Sequencing was carried out using T cells isolated from PBMCs. These receptors were collected from a human donor in good health. CDR3s leave out the opening cysteine and the closing phenylalanine or tryptophan. Fields, in order: V gene, J gene, CDR3 protein.

v_gene: TRBV6-1; j_gene: TRBJ2-7; CDR3aa: ASSAVSQGVEQY
v_gene: TRBV4-1; j_gene: TRBJ2-7; CDR3aa: ASSQDNGGPYEQY
v_gene: TRBV4-2; j_gene: TRBJ2-3; CDR3aa: ASSQDAGEPDTQY
v_gene: TRBV7-2; j_gene: TRBJ2-7; CDR3aa: ASSLGTGTGYSYEQY
v_gene: TRBV11-3; j_gene: TRBJ2-3; CDR3aa: ASSWTSGGYTDTQY
v_gene: TRBV29-1; j_gene: TRBJ2-2; CDR3aa: SADQGNTGELF
v_gene: TRBV28; j_gene: TRBJ2-3; CDR3aa: ASSSGVAGVADTQY
v_gene: TRBV27; j_gene: TRBJ2-7; CDR3aa: ASSLTWSYEQY
v_gene: TRBV4-1; j_gene: TRBJ1-1; CDR3aa: ASSQAGGRNTEAF
v_gene: TRBV6-6; j_gene: TRBJ2-2; CDR3aa: ASNAGDRPPGELF
v_gene: TRBV5-1; j_gene: TRBJ1-2; CDR3aa: ASSLRDTYGYT
v_gene: TRBV9; j_gene: TRBJ2-7; CDR3aa: ASSVGRGRSDEQY
v_gene: TRBV2; j_gene: TRBJ2-1; CDR3aa: AASGGPSSYNEQF
v_gene: TRBV9; j_gene: TRBJ2-7; CDR3aa: ASSVSGSQYEQY
v_gene: TRBV4-1; j_gene: TRBJ1-2; CDR3aa: ASSPDGRSGYT
v_gene: TRBV19; j_gene: TRBJ2-7; CDR3aa: ASSLQGTTYEQY
v_gene: TRBV27; j_gene: TRBJ2-6; CDR3aa: ASGTGGYYSGANVLT
v_gene: TRBV9; j_gene: TRBJ2-2; CDR3aa: ASSDPSLRAGAGELF
v_gene: TRBV27; j_gene: TRBJ2-1; CDR3aa: ASSEDRANEQF
v_gene: TRBV28; j_gene: TRBJ2-3; CDR3aa: ASKDWADTQY
v_gene: TRBV30; j_gene: TRBJ1-1; CDR3aa: AWSTVRNTEAF
v_gene: TRBV5-6; j_gene: TRBJ2-5; CDR3aa: ASSSIGTAQETQY
v_gene: TRBV27; j_gene: TRBJ2-2; CDR3aa: ASSLGTSGELF
v_gene: TRBV11-3; j_gene: TRBJ2-1; CDR3aa: ASSPIAGEKSHEQF
v_gene: TRBV10-3; j_gene: TRBJ2-7; CDR3aa: AILGPSYEQY
v_gene: TRBV21-1; j_gene: TRBJ2-7; CDR3aa: ASDGTDSPYEQY
v_gene: TRBV7-9; j_gene: TRBJ2-7; CDR3aa: ASSFIPPSDEQY
v_gene: TRBV30; j_gene: TRBJ1-1; CDR3aa: AWSPRDRVFYRTEAF
v_gene: TRBV5-5; j_gene: TRBJ1-1; CDR3aa: ASSPVTGNTEAF
v_gene: TRBV10-3; j_gene: TRBJ2-2; CDR3aa: AIRGDYSTGELF
v_gene: TRBV18; j_gene: TRBJ1-1; CDR3aa: ASSLLQGGTPMNTEAF
v_gene: TRBV2; j_gene: TRBJ2-3; CDR3aa: ASKRDTDTQY
v_gene: TRBV30; j_gene: TRBJ1-5; CDR3aa: AWSTTGSQPQH
v_gene: TRBV4-2; j_gene: TRBJ1-2; CDR3aa: ASSQRWTGGGYT
v_gene: TRBV11-3; j_gene: TRBJ2-3; CDR3aa: ASSQPAGSVDTQY
v_gene: TRBV30; j_gene: TRBJ1-1; CDR3aa: AWSPRDRGAF
v_gene: TRBV29-1; j_gene: TRBJ2-5; CDR3aa: SVGEETQY
v_gene: TRBV4-2; j_gene: TRBJ2-1; CDR3aa: ASSQDEGPLAGGYNEQF
v_gene: TRBV7-2; j_gene: TRBJ2-5; CDR3aa: ASSLLSSGRRETQY
v_gene: TRBV10-3; j_gene: TRBJ2-3; CDR3aa: AITPSLAYTDTQY
v_gene: TRBV4-2; j_gene: TRBJ1-5; CDR3aa: ASSQDSGTPFNQPQH
v_gene: TRBV11-2; j_gene: TRBJ1-4; CDR3aa: ASRRIAGGREKLF
v_gene: TRBV6-1; j_gene: TRBJ2-1; CDR3aa: ASSTYYHNEQF
v_gene: TRBV27; j_gene: TRBJ2-3; CDR3aa: ASSYSGSSDTQY
v_gene: TRBV5-1; j_gene: TRBJ1-5; CDR3aa: ASSIGHKPNQPQH
v_gene: TRBV6-5; j_gene: TRBJ2-2; CDR3aa: ASMTVNTGELF
v_gene: TRBV2; j_gene: TRBJ2-3; CDR3aa: ASSILAIHTQY
v_gene: TRBV29-1; j_gene: TRBJ2-7; CDR3aa: SVQTEYYEQY
v_gene: TRBV6-5; j_gene: TRBJ1-3; CDR3aa: AVQVLSGNTIY
v_gene: TRBV5-8; j_gene: TRBJ1-1; CDR3aa: ASSFRGTEAF
v_gene: TRBV28; j_gene: TRBJ2-5; CDR3aa: ASSFPSGLVQETQY
v_gene: TRBV5-1; j_gene: TRBJ2-1; CDR3aa: ASSSLQGSYNEQF
v_gene: TRBV27; j_gene: TRBJ2-3; CDR3aa: ASSLWQVPSTDTQY
v_gene: TRBV6-5; j_gene: TRBJ1-3; CDR3aa: ATRGALSGNTIY
v_gene: TRBV6-5; j_gene: TRBJ2-7; CDR3aa: ASSYSSRTGGYEQY
v_gene: TRBV6-1; j_gene: TRBJ1-5; CDR3aa: ASSSGGSNQPQH